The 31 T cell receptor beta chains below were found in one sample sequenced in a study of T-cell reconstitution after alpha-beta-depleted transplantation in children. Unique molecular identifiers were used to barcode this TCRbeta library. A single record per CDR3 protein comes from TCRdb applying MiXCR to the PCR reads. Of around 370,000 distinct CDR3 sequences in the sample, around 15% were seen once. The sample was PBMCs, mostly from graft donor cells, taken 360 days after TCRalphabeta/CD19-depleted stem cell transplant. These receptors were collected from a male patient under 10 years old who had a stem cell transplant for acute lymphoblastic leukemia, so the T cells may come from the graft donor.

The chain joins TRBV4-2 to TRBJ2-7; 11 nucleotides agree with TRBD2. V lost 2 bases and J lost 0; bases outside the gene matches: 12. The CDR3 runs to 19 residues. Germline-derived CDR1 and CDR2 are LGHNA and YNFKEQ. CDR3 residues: CASSQRGTSGSSNSYEQYF. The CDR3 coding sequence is TGTGCCAGCAGCCAACGTGGGACTAGCGGCTCCAGTAACTCCTACGAGCAGTACTTC.

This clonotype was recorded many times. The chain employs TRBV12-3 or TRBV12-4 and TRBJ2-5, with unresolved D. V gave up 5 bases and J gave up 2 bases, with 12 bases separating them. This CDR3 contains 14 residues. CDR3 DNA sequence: TGTGCCAGCAGTCCACGTCGCGCTCAAGAGACCCAGTACTTC. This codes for CASSPRRAQETQYF.

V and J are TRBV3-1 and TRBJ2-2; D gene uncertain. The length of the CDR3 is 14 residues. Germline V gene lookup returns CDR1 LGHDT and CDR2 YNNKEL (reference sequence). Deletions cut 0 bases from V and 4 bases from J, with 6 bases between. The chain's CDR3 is CASSQDGTTGELFF. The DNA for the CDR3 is TGTGCCAGCAGCCAAGATGGTACCACCGGGGAGCTGTTTTTT.

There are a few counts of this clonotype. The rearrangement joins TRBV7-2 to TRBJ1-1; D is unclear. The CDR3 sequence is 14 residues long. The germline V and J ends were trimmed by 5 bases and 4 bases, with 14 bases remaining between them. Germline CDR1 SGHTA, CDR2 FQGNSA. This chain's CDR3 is CASSATVTVTEAFF. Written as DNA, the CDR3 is TGTGCCAGCAGCGCCACAGTTACCGTCACTGAAGCTTTCTTT. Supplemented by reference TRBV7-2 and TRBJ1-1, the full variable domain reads GAGVSQSPSNKVTEKGKDVELRCDPISGHTALYWYRQSLGQGLEFLIYFQGNSAPDKSGLPSDRFSAERTGGSVSTLTIQRTQQEDSAVYLCASSATVTVTEAFFGQGTRLTVV.

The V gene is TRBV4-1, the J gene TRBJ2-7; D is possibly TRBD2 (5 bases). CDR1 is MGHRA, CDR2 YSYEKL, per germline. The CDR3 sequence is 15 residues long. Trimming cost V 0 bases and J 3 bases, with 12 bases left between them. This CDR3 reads CASSQEERMYYEQYF. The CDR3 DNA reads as TGCGCCAGCAGCCAAGAAGAGCGGATGTACTACGAGCAGTACTTC.

The CDR3 loop reads CASSQDGLYNSPLHF. The CDR3 region has the DNA TGTGCCAGCAGCCAGGACGGACTCTATAATTCACCCCTCCACTTT. V gene TRBV28 combines with J gene TRBJ1-6; D not resolved. V was pared by 6 bases and J by 3 bases, with 12 bases between. The CDR3 is made up of 15 amino acids. Germline CDR1 reads MDHEN; CDR2 reads SYDVKM.

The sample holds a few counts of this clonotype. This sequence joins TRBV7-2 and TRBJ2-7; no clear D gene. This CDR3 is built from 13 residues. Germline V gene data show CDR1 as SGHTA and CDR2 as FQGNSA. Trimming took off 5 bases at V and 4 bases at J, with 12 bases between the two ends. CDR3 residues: CASSPWAYYEQYF. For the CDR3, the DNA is TGTGCCAGCAGCCCCTGGGCGTATTACGAGCAGTACTTC. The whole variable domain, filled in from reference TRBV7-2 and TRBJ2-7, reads GAGVSQSPSNKVTEKGKDVELRCDPISGHTALYWYRQSLGQGLEFLIYFQGNSAPDKSGLPSDRFSAERTGGSVSTLTIQRTQQEDSAVYLCASSPWAYYEQYFGPGTRLTVT.

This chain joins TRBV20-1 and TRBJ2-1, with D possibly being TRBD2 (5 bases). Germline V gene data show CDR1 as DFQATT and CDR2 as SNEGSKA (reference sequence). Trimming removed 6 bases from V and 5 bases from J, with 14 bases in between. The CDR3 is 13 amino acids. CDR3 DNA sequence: TGCAGTGCCGCAGGAGGTGGAAACAATGAGCAGTTCTTC. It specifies CSAAGGGNNEQFF.

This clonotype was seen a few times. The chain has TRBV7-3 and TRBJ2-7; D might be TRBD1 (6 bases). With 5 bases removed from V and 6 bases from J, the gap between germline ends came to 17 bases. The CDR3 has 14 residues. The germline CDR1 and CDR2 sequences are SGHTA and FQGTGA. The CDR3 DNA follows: TGTGCCAGCAGCCCTACCGCACAGGGACCCGAGCAGTACTTC. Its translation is CASSPTAQGPEQYF.

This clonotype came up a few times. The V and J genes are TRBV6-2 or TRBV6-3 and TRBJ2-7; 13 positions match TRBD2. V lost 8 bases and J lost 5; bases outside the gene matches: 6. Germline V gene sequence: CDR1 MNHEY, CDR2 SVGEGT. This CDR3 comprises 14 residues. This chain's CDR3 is CASRLAGGRHEQYF. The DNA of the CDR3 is TGTGCCAGCCGACTAGCGGGAGGTCGCCACGAGCAGTACTTC.

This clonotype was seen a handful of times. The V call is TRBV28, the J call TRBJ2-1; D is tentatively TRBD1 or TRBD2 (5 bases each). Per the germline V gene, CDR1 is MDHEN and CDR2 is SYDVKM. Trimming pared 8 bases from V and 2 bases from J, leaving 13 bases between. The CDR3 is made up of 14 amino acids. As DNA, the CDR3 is TGTGCCAGCCGACAGAGGGGCGCCTACAATGAGCAGTTCTTC. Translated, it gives CASRQRGAYNEQFF.

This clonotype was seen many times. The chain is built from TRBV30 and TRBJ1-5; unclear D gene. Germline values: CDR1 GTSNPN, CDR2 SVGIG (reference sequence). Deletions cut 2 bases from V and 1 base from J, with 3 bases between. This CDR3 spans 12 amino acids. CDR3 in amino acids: CAWSRSNQPQHF. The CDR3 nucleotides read TGTGCCTGGAGTCGCAGCAATCAGCCCCAGCATTTT.

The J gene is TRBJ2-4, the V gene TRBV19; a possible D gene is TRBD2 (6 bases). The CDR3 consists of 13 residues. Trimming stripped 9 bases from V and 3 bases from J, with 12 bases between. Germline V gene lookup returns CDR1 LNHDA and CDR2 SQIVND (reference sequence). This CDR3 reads CASAGRGKNIQYF. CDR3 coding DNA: TGTGCCAGCGCGGGAAGGGGCAAAAACATTCAGTACTTC. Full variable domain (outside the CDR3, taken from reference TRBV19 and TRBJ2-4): DGGITQSPKYLFRKEGQNVTLSCEQNLNHDAMYWYRQDPGQGLRLIYYSQIVNDFQKGDIAEGYSVSREKKESFPLTVTSAQKNPTAFYLCASAGRGKNIQYFGAGTRLSVL.

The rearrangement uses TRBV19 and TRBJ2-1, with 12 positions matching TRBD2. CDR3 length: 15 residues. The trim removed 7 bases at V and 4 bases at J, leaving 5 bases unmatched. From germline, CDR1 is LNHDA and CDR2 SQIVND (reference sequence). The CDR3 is CASKASGRGYNEQFF. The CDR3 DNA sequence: TGTGCCAGTAAGGCTAGCGGGAGGGGTTACAATGAGCAGTTCTTC.

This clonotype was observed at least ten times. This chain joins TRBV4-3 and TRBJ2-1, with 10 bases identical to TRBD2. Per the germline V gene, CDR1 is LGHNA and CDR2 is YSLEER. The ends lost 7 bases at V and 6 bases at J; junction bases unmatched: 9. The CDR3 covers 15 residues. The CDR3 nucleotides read TGCGCCAGCACCCGCCTAGCGGGAGACCCCAATGAGCAGTTCTTC. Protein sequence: CASTRLAGDPNEQFF.

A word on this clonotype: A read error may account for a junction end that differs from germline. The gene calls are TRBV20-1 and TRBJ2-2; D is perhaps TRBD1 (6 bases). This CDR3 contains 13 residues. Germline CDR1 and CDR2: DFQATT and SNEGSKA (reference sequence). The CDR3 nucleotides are TGCAGTGCTAGAGAAGGGGACACCAGGGAGCTGTTTTTT. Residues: CSAREGDTRELFF.

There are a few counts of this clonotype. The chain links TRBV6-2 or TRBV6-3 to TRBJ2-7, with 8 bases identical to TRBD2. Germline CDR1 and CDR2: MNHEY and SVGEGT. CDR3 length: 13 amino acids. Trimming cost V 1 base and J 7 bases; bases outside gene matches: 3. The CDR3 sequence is CASSYWREDEQYF. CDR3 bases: TGTGCCAGCAGTTACTGGCGGGAGGATGAGCAGTACTTC.

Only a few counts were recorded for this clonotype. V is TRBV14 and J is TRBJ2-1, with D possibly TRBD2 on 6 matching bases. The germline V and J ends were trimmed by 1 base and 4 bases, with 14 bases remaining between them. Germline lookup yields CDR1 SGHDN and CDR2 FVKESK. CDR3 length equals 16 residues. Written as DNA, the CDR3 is TGTGCCAGCAGCCAAGGGACGGGAGCCCCTTACAATGAGCAGTTCTTC. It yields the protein CASSQGTGAPYNEQFF.

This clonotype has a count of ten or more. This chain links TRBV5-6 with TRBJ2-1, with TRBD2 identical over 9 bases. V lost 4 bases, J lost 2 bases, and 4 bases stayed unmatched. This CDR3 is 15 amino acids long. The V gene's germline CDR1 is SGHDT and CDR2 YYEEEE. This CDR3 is CASSRTSGPYNEQFF. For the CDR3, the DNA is TGTGCCAGCAGCCGAACTAGCGGGCCCTACAATGAGCAGTTCTTC.

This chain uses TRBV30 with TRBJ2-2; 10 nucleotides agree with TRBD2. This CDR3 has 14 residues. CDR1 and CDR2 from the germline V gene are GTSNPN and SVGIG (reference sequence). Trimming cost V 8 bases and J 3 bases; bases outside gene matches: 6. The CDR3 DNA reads TGTGCCGTCTCTAGCGGGAGTGACACCGGGGAGCTGTTTTTT. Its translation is CAVSSGSDTGELFF.

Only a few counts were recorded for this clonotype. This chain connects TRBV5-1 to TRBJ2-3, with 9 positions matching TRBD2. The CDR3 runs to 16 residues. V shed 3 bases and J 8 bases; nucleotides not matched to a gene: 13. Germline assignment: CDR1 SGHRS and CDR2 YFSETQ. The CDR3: CASSSTLSGRGATQYF. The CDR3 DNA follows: TGCGCCAGCAGCTCCACGCTTAGCGGGAGAGGAGCTACGCAGTATTTT.

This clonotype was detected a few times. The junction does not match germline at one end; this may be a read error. CDR3 bases: TGTGCCAGCAGCACACCCCGACAAGCCCTCTTC. Its protein is CASSTPRQALF. V usage is TRBV28 and J usage is TRBJ2-7, with D hard to call. Germline V gene lookup returns CDR1 MDHEN and CDR2 SYDVKM. The CDR3 runs 11 residues.

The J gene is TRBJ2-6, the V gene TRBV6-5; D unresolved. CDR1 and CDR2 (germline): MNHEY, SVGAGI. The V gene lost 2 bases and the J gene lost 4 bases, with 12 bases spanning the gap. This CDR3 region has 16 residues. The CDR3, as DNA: TGTGCCAGCAGTTACATGCCCGGTTCAGGGGCCAACGTCCTGACTTTC. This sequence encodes CASSYMPGSGANVLTF.

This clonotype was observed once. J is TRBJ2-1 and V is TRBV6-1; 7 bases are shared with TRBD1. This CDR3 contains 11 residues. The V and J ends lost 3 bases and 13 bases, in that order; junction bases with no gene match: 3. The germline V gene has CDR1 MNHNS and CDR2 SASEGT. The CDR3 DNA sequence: TGTGCCAGCAGTGACAGGGACAGACAGTTCTTC. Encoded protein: CASSDRDRQFF.

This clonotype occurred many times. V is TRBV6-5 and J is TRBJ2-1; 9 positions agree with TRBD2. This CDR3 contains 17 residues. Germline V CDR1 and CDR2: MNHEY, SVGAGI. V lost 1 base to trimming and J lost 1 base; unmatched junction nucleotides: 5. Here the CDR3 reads CASSYLAGVSSYNEQFF. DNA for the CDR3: TGTGCCAGCAGTTACTTAGCGGGAGTAAGTTCCTACAATGAGCAGTTCTTC.

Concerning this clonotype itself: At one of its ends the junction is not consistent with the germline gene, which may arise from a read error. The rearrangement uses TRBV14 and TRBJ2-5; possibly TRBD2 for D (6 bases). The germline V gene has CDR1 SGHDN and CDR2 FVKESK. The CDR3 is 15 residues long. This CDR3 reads CASSQERDFQDTQYF. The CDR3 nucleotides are TGTGCCAGCAGCCAAGAGAGGGACTTTCAAGATACCCAGTACTTC.

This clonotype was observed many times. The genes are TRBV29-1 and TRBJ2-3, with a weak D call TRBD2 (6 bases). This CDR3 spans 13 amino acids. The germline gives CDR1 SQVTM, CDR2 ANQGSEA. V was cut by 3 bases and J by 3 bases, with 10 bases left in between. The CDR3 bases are TGCAGCGTTGAGCGGGGACTGACAGATACGCAGTATTTT. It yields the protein CSVERGLTDTQYF.

The CDR3 coding sequence is TGTGCCTGCTGCCCACCGTCGAAGAGTTACTATGGCTACACCTTC. It encodes CACCPPSKSYYGYTF. The rearrangement joins TRBV3-1 to TRBJ1-2; no firm D call. The germline V and J ends were trimmed by 11 bases and 3 bases, with 22 bases remaining between them. Germline CDR1 is LGHDT and CDR2 is YNNKEL (reference sequence). The CDR3 loop spans 15 amino acids. The variable domain in full, with the rest retrieved from reference TRBV3-1 and TRBJ1-2, is DTAVSQTPKYLVTQMGNDKSIKCEQNLGHDTMYWYKQDSKKFLKIMFSYNNKELIINETVPNRFSPKSPDKAHLNLHINSLELGDSAVYFCACCPPSKSYYGYTFGSGTRLTVV.

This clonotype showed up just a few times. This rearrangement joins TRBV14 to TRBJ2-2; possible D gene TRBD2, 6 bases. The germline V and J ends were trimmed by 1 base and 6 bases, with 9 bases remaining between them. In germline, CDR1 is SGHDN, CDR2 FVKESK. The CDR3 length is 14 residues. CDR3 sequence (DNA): TGTGCCAGCAGCCAAGGAGCGGGTCCCGGGGAGCTGTTTTTT. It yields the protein CASSQGAGPGELFF. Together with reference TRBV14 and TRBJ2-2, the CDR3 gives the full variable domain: EAGVTQFPSHSVIEKGQTVTLRCDPISGHDNLYWYRRVMGKEIKFLLHFVKESKQDESGMPNNRFLAERTGGTYSTLKVQPAELEDSGVYFCASSQGAGPGELFFGEGSRLTVL.

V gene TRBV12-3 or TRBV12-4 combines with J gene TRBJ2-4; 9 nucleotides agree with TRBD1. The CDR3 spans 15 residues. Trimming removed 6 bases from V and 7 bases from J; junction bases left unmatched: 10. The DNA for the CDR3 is TGTGCCAGCAGGTACACCGGGACAGGGTCGAACATTCAGTACTTC. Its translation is CASRYTGTGSNIQYF.

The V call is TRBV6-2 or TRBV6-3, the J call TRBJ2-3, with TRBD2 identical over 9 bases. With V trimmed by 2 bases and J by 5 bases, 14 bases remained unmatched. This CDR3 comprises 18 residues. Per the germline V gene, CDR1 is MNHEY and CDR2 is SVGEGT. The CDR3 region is CASSYLSPRLAVGDTQYF. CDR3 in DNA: TGTGCCAGCAGTTACCTAAGCCCAAGACTAGCGGTGGGAGATACGCAGTATTTT.